The table lists the clone carrying this T cell receptor beta chain with a count of one. It was with 60 Vbeta and 13 Jbeta primers that the PCR ran. TCRdb's table, derived via immunoSEQ multiplex PCR, lists solely in-frame clones and lacks some. The data show 150,000 to 200,000 clones, roughly 77% seen once. While unrecorded immune exposures were likely, the donors were nominally healthy when sampled. This specimen belongs to a study of cytomegalovirus exposure and HLA in healthy donors. Overall study context: Earlier, 150 million to 200 million T cells were analyzed, and over 95 million unique TCR beta sequences were found among them. Samples from HLA-typed donors yielded about 85 million unique TCRs in an early data release.

This receptor was obtained from a woman aged 40 to 50 in good health and CMV-seropositive. Sequencing was performed on PBMCs.

In DNA form, the CDR3 reads TGTGCCAGTAGTATCATGGAAGCGGCCAGGCAAGAGACCCAGTACTTC. Translated: CASSIMEAARQETQYF. V gene TRBV19 combines with J gene TRBJ2-5; D might be TRBD2 (5 bases). Trimming took 3 bases from V and 2 from J, leaving 16 bases between them. The CDR3 runs to 16 residues. CDR1 and CDR2 (germline): LNHDA, SQIVND (reference sequence).